This T cell receptor beta chain is drawn from a study of cytomegalovirus exposure and HLA in healthy donors. Trimming at V came to 5 bases and at J to 3 bases, leaving 3 bases not matched to a gene. The germline V gene encodes CDR1 SEHNR and CDR2 FQNEAQ (reference sequence). CDR3 size: 14 residues. Method: immunoSEQ multiplex PCR; TCRdb's copy keeps in-frame clones and lacks some. The sample carries more than 110,000 clones, around 85% recorded once. As for this clone: The antigen remains unidentified.

Study-wide points: One later analysis, an examination of the 120 or so validation repertoires, found that first-cohort TCR clusters tended to co-occur in them. It was confirmed in vitro that a few of the CMV-associated chains were specific for CMV antigens.

The source of this sequence is a man between 18 and 35 years old in good health and CMV-seronegative. Sequenced sample: PBMCs. The chain couples TRBV7-9 to TRBJ2-7; 11 bases agree with TRBD2. CDR3 region: CASSRGLAVYEQYF. As DNA, the CDR3 is TGTGCCAGCAGCCGGGGACTAGCGGTCTACGAGCAGTACTTC.